What follows describes a single T cell receptor (beta chain). Other DNA sequences in the same sample also yield this CDR3. Germline V gene sequence: CDR1 KGHSH, CDR2 LQKENI. Trimming took 3 bases from V and 6 from J; bases not matched to a gene: 3. The CDR3 length is 16 residues. The sample comes from a study of OX40 agonist ivuxolimab in advanced cancers. Study background: Patients' therapy was ivuxolimab, an antibody that acts as an agonist of OX40 (CD134). Prior anti-PD-1, anti-PD-L1 or anti-CTLA-4 therapy did not bar entry, and more than 35% had some.

Profiled with immunoSEQ multiplex PCR; TCRdb holds only in-frame clones, not every one. The table has under 45,000 clones, approximately 86% seen once. The V and J genes are TRBV18 and TRBJ2-1, with 15 nucleotides matching TRBD2. This receptor was obtained from an adult with an advanced solid tumor such as melanoma, head and neck, liver or kidney cancer. Specimen: CD4+ or CD8+ T cells sorted from blood, collected in a trial of the OX40 agonist ivuxolimab. Here the CDR3 reads CASSPPGLAGGNEQFF. The CDR3 nucleotides are TGTGCCAGCTCACCCCCGGGACTAGCGGGGGGCAATGAGCAGTTCTTC.